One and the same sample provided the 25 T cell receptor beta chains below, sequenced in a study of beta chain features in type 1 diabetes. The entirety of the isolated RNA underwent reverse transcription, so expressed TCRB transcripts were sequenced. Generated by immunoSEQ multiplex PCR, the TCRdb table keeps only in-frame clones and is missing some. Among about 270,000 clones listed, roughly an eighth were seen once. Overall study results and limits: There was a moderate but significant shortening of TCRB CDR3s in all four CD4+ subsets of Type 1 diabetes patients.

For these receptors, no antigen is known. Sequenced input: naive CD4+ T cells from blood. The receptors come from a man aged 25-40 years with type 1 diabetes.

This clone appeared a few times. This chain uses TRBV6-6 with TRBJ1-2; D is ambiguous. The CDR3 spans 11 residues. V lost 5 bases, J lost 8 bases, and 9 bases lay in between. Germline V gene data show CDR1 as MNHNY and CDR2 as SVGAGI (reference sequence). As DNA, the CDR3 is TGTGCCAGCAGTGGAGACGGAGGCTACACCTTC. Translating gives CASSGDGGYTF.

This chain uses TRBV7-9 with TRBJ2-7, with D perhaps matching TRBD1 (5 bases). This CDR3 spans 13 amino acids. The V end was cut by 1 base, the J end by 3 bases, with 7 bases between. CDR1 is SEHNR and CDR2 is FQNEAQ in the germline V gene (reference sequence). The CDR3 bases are TGTGCCAGCAGCTTAGTAACAGGCTACGAGCAGTACTTC. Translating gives CASSLVTGYEQYF. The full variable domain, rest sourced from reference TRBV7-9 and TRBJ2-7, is DTGVSQNPRHKITKRGQNVTFRCDPISEHNRLYWYRQTLGQGPEFLTYFQNEAQLEKSRLLSDRFSAERPKGSFSTLEIQRTEQGDSAMYLCASSLVTGYEQYFGPGTRLTVT.

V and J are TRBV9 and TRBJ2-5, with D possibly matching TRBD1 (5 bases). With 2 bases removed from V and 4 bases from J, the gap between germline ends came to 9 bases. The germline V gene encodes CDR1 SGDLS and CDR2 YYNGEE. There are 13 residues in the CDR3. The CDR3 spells CASSVQQGETQYF. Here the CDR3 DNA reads TGTGCCAGCAGCGTCCAGCAGGGAGAGACCCAGTACTTC.

CDR3 region: CASGEGSLVSSGANVLTF. The CDR3 DNA sequence: TGTGCCAGCGGAGAGGGATCACTCGTAAGCTCTGGGGCCAACGTCCTGACTTTC. The chain carries TRBV7-9 and TRBJ2-6, with D perhaps matching TRBD2 (5 bases). Germline CDR1 and CDR2: SEHNR and FQNEAQ (reference sequence). This CDR3 is built from 18 residues. V lost 8 bases, J lost 0 bases, and 20 bases lay in between.

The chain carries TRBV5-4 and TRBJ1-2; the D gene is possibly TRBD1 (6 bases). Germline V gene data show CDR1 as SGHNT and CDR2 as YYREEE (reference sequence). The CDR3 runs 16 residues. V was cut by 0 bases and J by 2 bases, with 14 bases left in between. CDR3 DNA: TGTGCCAGCAGCTTGGGGACGACAGGAGCCAACTATGGCTACACCTTC. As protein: CASSLGTTGANYGYTF. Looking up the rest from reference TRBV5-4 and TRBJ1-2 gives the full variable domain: ETGVTQSPTHLIKTRGQQVTLRCSSQSGHNTVSWYQQALGQGPQFIFQYYREEENGRGNFPPRFSGLQFPNYSSELNVNALELDDSALYLCASSLGTTGANYGYTFGSGTRLTVV.

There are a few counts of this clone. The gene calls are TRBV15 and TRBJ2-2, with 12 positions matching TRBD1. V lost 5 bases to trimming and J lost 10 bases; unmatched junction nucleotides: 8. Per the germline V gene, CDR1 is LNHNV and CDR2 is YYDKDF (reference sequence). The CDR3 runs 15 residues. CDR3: CATSLGGQGAAELFF. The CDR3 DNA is TGTGCCACCAGCCTCGGGGGACAGGGGGCAGCGGAGCTGTTTTTT. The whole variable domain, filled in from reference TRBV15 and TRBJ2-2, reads DAMVIQNPRYQVTQFGKPVTLSCSQTLNHNVMYWYQQKSSQAPKLLFHYYDKDFNNEADTPDNFQSRRPNTSFCFLDIRSPGLGDTAMYLCATSLGGQGAAELFFGEGSRLTVL.

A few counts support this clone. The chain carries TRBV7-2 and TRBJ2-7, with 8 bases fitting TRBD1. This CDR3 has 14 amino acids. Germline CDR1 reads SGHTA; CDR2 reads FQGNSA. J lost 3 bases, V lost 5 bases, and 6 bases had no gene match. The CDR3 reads CASSRGQGNYEQYF. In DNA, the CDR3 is TGTGCCAGCAGCCGAGGACAGGGAAACTACGAGCAGTACTTC.

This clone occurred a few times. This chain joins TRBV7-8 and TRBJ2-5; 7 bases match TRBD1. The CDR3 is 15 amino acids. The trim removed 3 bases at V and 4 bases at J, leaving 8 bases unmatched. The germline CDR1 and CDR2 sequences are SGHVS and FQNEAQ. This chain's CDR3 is CASSFLLQGRETQYF. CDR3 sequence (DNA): TGTGCCAGCAGCTTCCTTCTACAGGGGAGAGAGACCCAGTACTTC.

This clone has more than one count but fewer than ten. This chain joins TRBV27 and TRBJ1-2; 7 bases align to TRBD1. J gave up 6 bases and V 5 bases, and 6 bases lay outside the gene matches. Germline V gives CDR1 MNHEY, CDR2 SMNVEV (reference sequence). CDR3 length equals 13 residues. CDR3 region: CASSVTGDNGYTF. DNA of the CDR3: TGTGCCAGCAGTGTAACAGGGGATAATGGCTACACCTTC.

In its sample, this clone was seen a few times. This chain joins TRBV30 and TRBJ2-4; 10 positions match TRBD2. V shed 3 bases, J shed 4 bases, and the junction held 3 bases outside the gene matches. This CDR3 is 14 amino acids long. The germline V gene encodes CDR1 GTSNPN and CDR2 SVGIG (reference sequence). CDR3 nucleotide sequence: TGTGCCTGGAGCGGGACTAGCGAGAAAAACATTCAGTACTTC. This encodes CAWSGTSEKNIQYF.

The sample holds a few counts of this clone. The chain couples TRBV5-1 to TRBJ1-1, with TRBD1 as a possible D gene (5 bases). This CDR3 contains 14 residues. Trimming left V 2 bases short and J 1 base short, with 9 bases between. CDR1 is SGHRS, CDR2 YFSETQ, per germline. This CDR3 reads CASSFLQGNTEAFF. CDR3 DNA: TGCGCCAGCAGCTTCCTGCAGGGGAACACTGAAGCTTTCTTT.

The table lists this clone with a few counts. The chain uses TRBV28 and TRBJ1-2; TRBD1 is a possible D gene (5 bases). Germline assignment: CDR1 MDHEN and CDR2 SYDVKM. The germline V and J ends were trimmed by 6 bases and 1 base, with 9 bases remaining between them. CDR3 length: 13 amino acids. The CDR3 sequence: CASSDSSNYGYTF. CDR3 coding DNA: TGTGCCAGCAGCGACAGCAGTAACTATGGCTACACCTTC.

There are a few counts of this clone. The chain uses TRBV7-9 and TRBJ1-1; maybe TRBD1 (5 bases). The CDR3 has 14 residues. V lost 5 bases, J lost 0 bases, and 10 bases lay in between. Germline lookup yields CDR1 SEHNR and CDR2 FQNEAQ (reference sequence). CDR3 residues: CASSAPTVNTEAFF. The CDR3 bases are TGTGCCAGCAGCGCGCCGACAGTGAACACTGAAGCTTTCTTT.

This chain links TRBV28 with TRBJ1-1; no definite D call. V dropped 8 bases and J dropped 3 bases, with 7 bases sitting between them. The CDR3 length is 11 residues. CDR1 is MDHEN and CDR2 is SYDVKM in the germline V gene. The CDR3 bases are TGTGCCAGCCTGCGGGACACTGAAGCTTTCTTT. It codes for CASLRDTEAFF.

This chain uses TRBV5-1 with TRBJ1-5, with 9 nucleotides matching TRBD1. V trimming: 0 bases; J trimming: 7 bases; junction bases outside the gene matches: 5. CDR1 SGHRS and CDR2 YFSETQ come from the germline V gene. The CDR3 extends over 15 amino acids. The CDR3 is CASSLGPDRGQPQHF. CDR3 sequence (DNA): TGCGCCAGCAGCTTGGGCCCGGACAGGGGACAGCCCCAGCATTTT.

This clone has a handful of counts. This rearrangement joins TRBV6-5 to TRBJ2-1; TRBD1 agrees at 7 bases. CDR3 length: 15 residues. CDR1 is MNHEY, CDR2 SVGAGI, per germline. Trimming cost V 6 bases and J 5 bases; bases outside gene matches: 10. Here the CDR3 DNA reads TGTGCCAGCAGAAAGCTCGGGACAGCAAACAATGAGCAGTTCTTC. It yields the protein CASRKLGTANNEQFF.

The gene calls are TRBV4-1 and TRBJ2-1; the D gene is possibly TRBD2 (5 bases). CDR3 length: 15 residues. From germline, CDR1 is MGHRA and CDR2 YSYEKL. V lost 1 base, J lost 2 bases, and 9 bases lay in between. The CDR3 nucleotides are TGCGCCAGCAGCCAAGGTGGACTCCCCTACAATGAGCAGTTCTTC. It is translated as CASSQGGLPYNEQFF.

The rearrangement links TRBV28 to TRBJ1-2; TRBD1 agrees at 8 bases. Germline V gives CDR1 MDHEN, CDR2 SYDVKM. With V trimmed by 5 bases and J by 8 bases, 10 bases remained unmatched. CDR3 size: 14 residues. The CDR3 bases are TGTGCCAGCAGTGTTCCGGGACAGGCATACGGCTACACCTTC. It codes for CASSVPGQAYGYTF.

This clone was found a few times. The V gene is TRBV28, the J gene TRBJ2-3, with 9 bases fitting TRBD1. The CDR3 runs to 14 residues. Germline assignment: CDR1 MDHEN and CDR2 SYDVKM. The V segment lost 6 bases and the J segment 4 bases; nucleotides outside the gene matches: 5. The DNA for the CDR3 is TGTGCCAGCAGGGGGGACAGGGAGCCAGATACGCAGTATTTT. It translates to CASRGDREPDTQYF.

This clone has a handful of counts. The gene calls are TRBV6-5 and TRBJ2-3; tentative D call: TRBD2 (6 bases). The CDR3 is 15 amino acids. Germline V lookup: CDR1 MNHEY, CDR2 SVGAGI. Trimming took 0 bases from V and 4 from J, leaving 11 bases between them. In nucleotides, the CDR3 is TGTGCCAGCAGTTACTCTCAACTAGCCGCAGATACGCAGTATTTT. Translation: CASSYSQLAADTQYF.

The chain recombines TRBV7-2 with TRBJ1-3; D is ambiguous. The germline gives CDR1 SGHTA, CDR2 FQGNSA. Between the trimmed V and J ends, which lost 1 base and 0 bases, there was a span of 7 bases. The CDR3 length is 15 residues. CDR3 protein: CASSLGVGSGNTIYF. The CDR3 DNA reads TGTGCCAGCAGCTTAGGAGTTGGCTCTGGAAACACCATATATTTT.

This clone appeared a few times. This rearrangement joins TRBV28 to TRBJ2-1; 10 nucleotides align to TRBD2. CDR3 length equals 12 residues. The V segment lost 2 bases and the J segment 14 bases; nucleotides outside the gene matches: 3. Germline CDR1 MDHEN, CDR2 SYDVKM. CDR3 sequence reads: CASSLRGLAKFF. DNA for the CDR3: TGTGCCAGCAGTTTAAGGGGACTAGCGAAGTTCTTC.

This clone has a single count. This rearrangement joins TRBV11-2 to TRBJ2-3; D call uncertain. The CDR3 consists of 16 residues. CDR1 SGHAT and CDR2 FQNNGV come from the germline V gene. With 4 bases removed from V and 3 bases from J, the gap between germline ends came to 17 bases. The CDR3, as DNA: TGTGCCAGCAGCTCAACGAAACGACAATCTACAGATACGCAGTATTTT. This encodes CASSSTKRQSTDTQYF.

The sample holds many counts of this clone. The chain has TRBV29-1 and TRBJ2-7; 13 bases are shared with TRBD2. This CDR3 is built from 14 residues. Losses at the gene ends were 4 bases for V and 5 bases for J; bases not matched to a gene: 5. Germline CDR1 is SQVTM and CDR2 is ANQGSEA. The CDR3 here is CSVGTSGSLNEQYF. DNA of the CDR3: TGCAGCGTTGGGACTAGCGGGAGCCTGAACGAGCAGTACTTC.

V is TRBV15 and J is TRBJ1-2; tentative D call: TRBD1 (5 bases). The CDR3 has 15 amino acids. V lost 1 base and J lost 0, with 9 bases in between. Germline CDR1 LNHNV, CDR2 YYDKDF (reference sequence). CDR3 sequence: CATSRGQTPNYGYTF. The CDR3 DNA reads TGTGCCACCAGCAGAGGACAGACACCTAACTATGGCTACACCTTC.